One TCR beta chain is described in this entry. What it recognizes is unknown. This sample is part of a study of cytomegalovirus exposure and HLA in healthy donors. PCR used 60 Vbeta primers and 13 Jbeta primers. Profiling relied on immunoSEQ multiplex PCR, and the TCRdb table lists in-frame clones only, not all of them. The listing records approximately 40,000 clones. Germline CDR1 is SEHNR and CDR2 is FQNEAQ (reference sequence). The CDR3 loop spans 15 amino acids. V was pared by 3 bases and J by 3 bases, with 11 bases between. Study-wide findings and caveats: Later on, an analysis tied about 17,000 TCR beta sequences to HLA alleles at 0.05 false discovery rate. CMV serostatus was the only recorded immune exposure for donors.

The rearrangement links TRBV7-9 to TRBJ1-4; no reliable D call. The clonotype originates from a human donor in good health. Material: PBMCs. CDR3 sequence reads: CASSFPRWANEKLFF. CDR3 nucleotides: TGTGCCAGCAGCTTCCCCAGGTGGGCTAATGAAAAACTGTTTTTT.